Below are 30 T cell receptor beta chains sequenced from a single sample in a study of cytomegalovirus exposure and HLA in healthy donors. Profiled with immunoSEQ multiplex PCR; TCRdb holds only in-frame clones, not every one. The data show some 140,000 clones, around 84% seen once. The sequencing sample was made of PBMCs. Receptor source: a human donor in good health.

This chain uses TRBV5-1 with TRBJ2-7; 8 positions match TRBD2. The V and J ends lost 5 bases and 3 bases, in that order; junction bases with no gene match: 7. The CDR3 has 14 amino acids. Per the germline V gene, CDR1 is SGHRS and CDR2 is YFSETQ. The CDR3 loop reads CASRSEAGGYEQYF. The CDR3 DNA follows: TGCGCCAGCAGATCGGAGGCGGGGGGCTACGAGCAGTACTTC. The full variable domain, rest sourced from reference TRBV5-1 and TRBJ2-7, is KAGVTQTPRYLIKTRGQQVTLSCSPISGHRSVSWYQQTPGQGLQFLFEYFSETQRNKGNFPGRFSGRQFSNSRSEMNVSTLELGDSALYLCASRSEAGGYEQYFGPGTRLTVT.

This clone was seen only once. This chain uses TRBV5-4 with TRBJ2-7; TRBD2 is a possible D gene (5 bases). The CDR3 is 14 residues long. Trimming left V 4 bases short and J 5 bases short, with 16 bases between. Germline assignment: CDR1 SGHNT and CDR2 YYREEE (reference sequence). In DNA, the CDR3 is TGTGCCAGCAGCCTAGACGGGATACGGCACGAGCAGTACTTC. Amino acid sequence: CASSLDGIRHEQYF.

This clone turned up a few times. The chain links TRBV14 to TRBJ2-2; 8 positions match TRBD1. The V gene end was trimmed by 1 base and the J gene end by 7 bases; junction bases not matched to a gene: 8. Germline-derived CDR1 and CDR2 are SGHDN and FVKESK. There are 16 residues in the CDR3. CDR3 DNA sequence: TGTGCCAGCAGCCAAGCAGGGGGCTTCTATCTCGGGGAGCTGTTTTTT. Amino acid sequence: CASSQAGGFYLGELFF.

This clone was seen a single time. The chain joins TRBV29-1 to TRBJ2-6; 7 bases agree with TRBD1. Losses at the gene ends were 6 bases for V and 2 bases for J; bases not matched to a gene: 19. Germline CDR1 and CDR2: SQVTM and ANQGSEA. This CDR3 spans 19 amino acids. The CDR3 protein is CSVFTGQGVYDTGANVLTF. CDR3 sequence (DNA): TGCAGCGTCTTCACGGGGCAGGGGGTATATGATACTGGGGCCAACGTCCTGACTTTC.

The chain uses TRBV15 and TRBJ1-3, with D hard to call. The CDR3 loop spans 15 amino acids. The germline V gene has CDR1 LNHNV and CDR2 YYDKDF (reference sequence). V lost 0 bases and J 9 bases, leaving 15 bases between the germline ends. The CDR3 protein is CATSREADAKSTIYF. The CDR3 bases are TGTGCCACCAGCAGAGAAGCGGACGCCAAAAGCACCATATATTTT.

The chain uses TRBV7-6 and TRBJ2-3; 7 bases match TRBD2. Germline V gene data show CDR1 as SGHVS and CDR2 as FNYEAQ. The ends lost 6 bases at V and 1 base at J; junction bases unmatched: 10. The CDR3 is 16 amino acids. The CDR3 spells CASSRQRDPGTDTQYF. The CDR3 bases are TGTGCCAGCAGTCGTCAGCGGGACCCCGGCACAGATACGCAGTATTTT.

The CDR3 loop reads CASSLALFPAETQYF. In DNA, the CDR3 is TGTGCCAGCAGCTTAGCACTCTTCCCTGCGGAGACCCAGTACTTC. This chain links TRBV11-2 with TRBJ2-5, with no clear D. The CDR3 length is 15 residues. Trimming took off 1 base at V and 5 bases at J, with 14 bases between the two ends. Germline CDR1 and CDR2: SGHAT and FQNNGV.

This rearrangement joins TRBV11-2 to TRBJ1-4; 8 bases match TRBD1. Germline CDR1 is SGHAT and CDR2 is FQNNGV. The ends lost 6 bases at V and 8 bases at J; junction bases unmatched: 8. This CDR3 comprises 14 residues. The CDR3 coding sequence is TGTGCCAGCAGTCCGACAGGGGAAAGGGAAAAACTGTTTTTT. It yields the protein CASSPTGEREKLFF.

This clone was observed a single time. This chain connects TRBV18 to TRBJ1-1; D not certain. Between the trimmed V and J ends, which lost 0 bases and 7 bases, there was a span of 6 bases. CDR3 length equals 12 residues. Per the germline V gene, CDR1 is KGHSH and CDR2 is LQKENI. This CDR3 is CASSPPVGEAFF. Here the CDR3 DNA reads TGTGCCAGCTCACCACCGGTCGGTGAAGCTTTCTTT. Together with reference TRBV18 and TRBJ1-1, the CDR3 gives the full variable domain: NAGVMQNPRHLVRRRGQEARLRCSPMKGHSHVYWYRQLPEEGLKFMVYLQKENIIDESGMPKERFSAEFPKEGPSILRIQQVVRGDSAAYFCASSPPVGEAFFGQGTRLTVV.

The chain uses TRBV9 and TRBJ1-5; 9 positions match TRBD1. Germline values: CDR1 SGDLS, CDR2 YYNGEE. CDR3 length equals 15 residues. V lost 4 bases to trimming and J lost 6 bases; unmatched junction nucleotides: 8. The CDR3 nucleotides read TGTGCCAGCAGCTCCAGAGGGGACAGGGCTCAGCCCCAGCATTTT. Its protein product is CASSSRGDRAQPQHF. Full variable domain (missing parts from reference TRBV9 and TRBJ1-5): DSGVTQTPKHLITATGQRVTLRCSPRSGDLSVYWYQQSLDQGLQFLIQYYNGEERAKGNILERFSAQQFPDLHSELNLSSLELGDSALYFCASSSRGDRAQPQHFGDGTRLSIL.

This rearrangement joins TRBV10-3 to TRBJ2-3; 9 nucleotides align to TRBD1. Trimming took 8 bases from V and 3 from J; bases not matched to a gene: 6. Germline CDR1 ENHRY, CDR2 SYGVKD. The CDR3 sequence is 14 residues long. CDR3 loop: CAIGRGQGTDTQYF. Here the CDR3 DNA reads TGTGCCATCGGCCGGGGACAGGGAACAGATACGCAGTATTTT.

J is TRBJ2-1 and V is TRBV11-2; no clear D. This CDR3 spans 12 amino acids. Deletions cut 3 bases from V and 8 bases from J, with 8 bases between. Germline V gene data show CDR1 as SGHAT and CDR2 as FQNNGV. The CDR3 sequence: CASSLRSDEQFF. Written as DNA, the CDR3 is TGTGCCAGCAGCTTGAGAAGTGATGAGCAGTTCTTC.

This clone was counted once. The V call is TRBV6-5, the J call TRBJ2-1, with 12 bases lining up with TRBD2. The CDR3 contains 16 residues. V dropped 0 bases and J dropped 4; count of bases not matched to a gene: 1. CDR1 MNHEY and CDR2 SVGAGI come from the germline V gene. CDR3 sequence: CASSYSGTSGYNEQFF. DNA for the CDR3: TGTGCCAGCAGTTACTCCGGGACTAGCGGGTACAATGAGCAGTTCTTC.

The chain recombines TRBV6-1 with TRBJ1-2; TRBD1 aligns across 7 bases. Germline V gives CDR1 MNHNS, CDR2 SASEGT. After removal of 5 bases from V and 5 bases from J, the junction contained 5 bases not matched to a gene. The CDR3 loop spans 13 amino acids. CDR3 residues: CASSTRDSYGYTF. Written as DNA, the CDR3 is TGTGCCAGCAGTACCCGGGACAGTTATGGCTACACCTTC.

The V and J genes are TRBV5-4 and TRBJ2-3; TRBD2 matches at 7 bases. The CDR3 runs 15 residues. V lost 2 bases to trimming and J lost 3 bases; unmatched junction nucleotides: 6. Germline lookup yields CDR1 SGHNT and CDR2 YYREEE (reference sequence). CDR3 sequence (DNA): TGTGCCAGCAGCTTTGGGGGGGGTGGAACAGATACGCAGTATTTT. This translates into CASSFGGGGTDTQYF.

This chain uses TRBV5-1 with TRBJ1-4; the D is unclear. CDR3 length equals 14 residues. Trimming cost V 2 bases and J 0 bases, with 5 bases left between them. Per germline, CDR1 SGHRS and CDR2 YFSETQ. The CDR3 DNA reads TGCGCCAGCAGCTTACTTACAACTAATGAAAAACTGTTTTTT. Translating gives CASSLLTTNEKLFF.

This clone turned up a few times. The chain employs TRBV7-9 and TRBJ1-4; 7 nucleotides line up with TRBD1. The trim removed 6 bases at V and 3 bases at J, leaving 7 bases unmatched. Germline loops: CDR1 SEHNR, CDR2 FQNEAQ (reference sequence). CDR3 length: 15 residues. The chain's CDR3 is CASSTDRAANEKLFF. CDR3 coding DNA: TGTGCCAGCAGTACCGACAGGGCTGCTAATGAAAAACTGTTTTTT.

In its sample, this clone was seen once. For the CDR3, the DNA is TGTGCCAGCAGTGACTCGGAGAATAAAGCCATCTATGGCTACACCTTC. Residues: CASSDSENKAIYGYTF. V is TRBV6-4 and J is TRBJ1-2; D remains unclear. This CDR3 has 16 residues. V was cut by 0 bases and J by 4 bases, with 15 bases left in between. In germline, CDR1 is MRHNA, CDR2 SNTAGT.

The chain employs TRBV29-1 and TRBJ2-7, with TRBD2 as a possible D gene (5 bases). The ends were cut back, 5 bases at V and 2 bases at J, with 13 bases in the middle. Germline CDR1 and CDR2: SQVTM and ANQGSEA. The CDR3 spans 13 residues. CDR3 residues: CSVFGVKTYEQYF. Here the CDR3 DNA reads TGCAGCGTTTTCGGGGTCAAGACCTACGAGCAGTACTTC.

This clone was seen a single time. The chain carries TRBV9 and TRBJ1-4, with 11 bases lining up with TRBD1. The CDR3 has 18 residues. Germline-derived CDR1 and CDR2 are SGDLS and YYNGEE. J gave up 0 bases and V 0 bases, and 4 bases lay outside the gene matches. The CDR3 loop reads CASSVGVGQGATNEKLFF. CDR3 coding DNA: TGTGCCAGCAGCGTAGGCGTGGGACAGGGGGCAACTAATGAAAAACTGTTTTTT.

V and J are TRBV5-4 and TRBJ2-3; D is perhaps TRBD1 (6 bases). The CDR3 contains 16 residues. CDR1 is SGHNT and CDR2 is YYREEE in the germline V gene (reference sequence). V lost 3 bases and J 0 bases, leaving 14 bases between the germline ends. CDR3 sequence (DNA): TGTGCCAGCAGCTCCCCAGGGGCGTATAGCACAGATACGCAGTATTTT. Translation gives CASSSPGAYSTDTQYF. Complete variable domain (other parts from reference TRBV5-4 and TRBJ2-3): ETGVTQSPTHLIKTRGQQVTLRCSSQSGHNTVSWYQQALGQGPQFIFQYYREEENGRGNFPPRFSGLQFPNYSSELNVNALELDDSALYLCASSSPGAYSTDTQYFGPGTRLTVL.

V is TRBV9 and J is TRBJ2-7; 8 bases align to TRBD2. The V gene end was trimmed by 3 bases and the J gene end by 5 bases; junction bases not matched to a gene: 10. From germline, CDR1 is SGDLS and CDR2 YYNGEE. The CDR3 is made up of 15 amino acids. The CDR3 nucleotides are TGTGCCAGCAGCGCCCAACCGGGACTAGGGGACGAGCAGTACTTC. This encodes CASSAQPGLGDEQYF.

V gene TRBV28 combines with J gene TRBJ1-1; 8 positions agree with TRBD1. Germline V gene sequence: CDR1 MDHEN, CDR2 SYDVKM. Trimming took 3 bases from V and 7 from J; bases not matched to a gene: 4. The CDR3 is 13 amino acids. In DNA form, the CDR3 reads TGTGCCAGCAGTTTCCAAGGACAGGGTGAAGCTTTCTTT. It encodes CASSFQGQGEAFF.

This clone is a singleton in its sample. J is TRBJ1-2 and V is TRBV10-3, with D perhaps TRBD1 (5 bases). Trimming left V 0 bases short and J 8 bases short, with 13 bases between. Germline V gene sequence: CDR1 ENHRY, CDR2 SYGVKD. The CDR3 sequence is 14 residues long. This CDR3 reads CAISESEGVGGYTF. Here the CDR3 DNA reads TGTGCCATCAGTGAGTCTGAAGGGGTGGGCGGCTACACCTTC.

V and J are TRBV6-1 and TRBJ2-1; 11 bases line up with TRBD2. The trim removed 4 bases at V and 5 bases at J, leaving 4 bases unmatched. The CDR3 is made up of 15 amino acids. Germline values: CDR1 MNHNS, CDR2 SASEGT. The CDR3 loop is CASSVTSGNHNEQFF. The CDR3 region has the DNA TGTGCCAGCAGTGTGACTAGCGGGAACCACAATGAGCAGTTCTTC.

This rearrangement joins TRBV6-6 to TRBJ1-2, with TRBD1 as a possible D gene (6 bases). The length of the CDR3 is 14 residues. Germline V gives CDR1 MNHNY, CDR2 SVGAGI (reference sequence). With 5 bases removed from V and 3 bases from J, the gap between germline ends came to 13 bases. CDR3: CASSRAGADYGYTF. As DNA, the CDR3 is TGTGCCAGCAGTCGCGCGGGGGCGGACTATGGCTACACCTTC.

The rearrangement joins TRBV5-1 to TRBJ1-3; 8 positions agree with TRBD1. V trimming: 0 bases; J trimming: 0 bases; junction bases outside the gene matches: 5. CDR1 SGHRS and CDR2 YFSETQ come from the germline V gene. The length of the CDR3 is 17 residues. The CDR3 DNA sequence: TGCGCCAGCAGCTTGGCGCAGGGGGCGAGCTCTGGAAACACCATATATTTT. As protein: CASSLAQGASSGNTIYF. Using reference TRBV5-1 and TRBJ1-3 for the parts outside the CDR3, the full variable domain is KAGVTQTPRYLIKTRGQQVTLSCSPISGHRSVSWYQQTPGQGLQFLFEYFSETQRNKGNFPGRFSGRQFSNSRSEMNVSTLELGDSALYLCASSLAQGASSGNTIYFGEGSWLTVV.

This sequence joins TRBV4-3 and TRBJ2-1; no reliable D call. There are 12 residues in the CDR3. Between the trimmed V and J ends, which lost 3 bases and 7 bases, there was a span of 7 bases. Germline CDR1 reads LGHNA; CDR2 reads YSLEER. The CDR3 DNA reads TGCGCCAGCAGCCAGACTCGGAATGAGCAGTTCTTC. It codes for CASSQTRNEQFF.

The chain carries TRBV5-1 and TRBJ2-1; the D gene is possibly TRBD1 (6 bases). Trimming cost V 0 bases and J 6 bases, with 13 bases left between them. The germline V gene has CDR1 SGHRS and CDR2 YFSETQ. CDR3 length: 15 residues. CDR3 protein: CASSLGRGPPNEQFF. CDR3 in DNA: TGCGCCAGCAGCTTGGGCAGGGGACCGCCCAATGAGCAGTTCTTC.

This sequence joins TRBV27 and TRBJ1-5; D gene ambiguous. Trimming shortened V by 5 bases and J by 3 bases, and 14 bases separated the two germline ends. CDR3 length: 15 amino acids. Germline assignment: CDR1 MNHEY and CDR2 SMNVEV (reference sequence). CDR3 nucleotides: TGTGCCAGCAGTCCCCTAGACGGTCTCAATCAGCCCCAGCATTTT. As protein: CASSPLDGLNQPQHF.